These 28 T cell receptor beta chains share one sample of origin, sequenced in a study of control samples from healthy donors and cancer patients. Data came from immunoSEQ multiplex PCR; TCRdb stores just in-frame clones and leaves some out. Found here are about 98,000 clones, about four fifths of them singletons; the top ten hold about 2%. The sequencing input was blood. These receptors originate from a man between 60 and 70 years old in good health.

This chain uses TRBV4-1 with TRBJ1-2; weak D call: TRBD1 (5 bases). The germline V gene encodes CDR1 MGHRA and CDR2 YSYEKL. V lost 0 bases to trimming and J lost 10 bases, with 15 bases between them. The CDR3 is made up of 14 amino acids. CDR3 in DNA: TGCGCCAGCAGCCAAGATATTAGCGGGGCTTACTACACCTTC. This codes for CASSQDISGAYYTF.

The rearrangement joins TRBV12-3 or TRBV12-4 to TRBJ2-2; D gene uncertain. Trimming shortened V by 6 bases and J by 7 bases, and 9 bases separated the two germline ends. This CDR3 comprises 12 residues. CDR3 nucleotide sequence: TGTGCCAGCAGACCACCCGGCGGGGAGCTGTTTTTT. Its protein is CASRPPGGELFF.

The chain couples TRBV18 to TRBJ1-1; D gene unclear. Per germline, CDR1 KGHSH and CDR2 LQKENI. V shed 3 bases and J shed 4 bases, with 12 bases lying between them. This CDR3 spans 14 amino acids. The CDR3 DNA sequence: TGTGCCAGCTCACCGTCGGTCAGGAGCACTGAAGCTTTCTTT. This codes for CASSPSVRSTEAFF.

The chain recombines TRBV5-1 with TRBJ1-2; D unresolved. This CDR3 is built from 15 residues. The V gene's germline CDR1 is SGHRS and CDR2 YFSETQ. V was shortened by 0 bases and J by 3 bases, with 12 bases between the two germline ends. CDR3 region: CASSLALGRDYGYTF. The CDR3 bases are TGCGCCAGCAGCTTGGCCCTCGGCCGCGACTATGGCTACACCTTC.

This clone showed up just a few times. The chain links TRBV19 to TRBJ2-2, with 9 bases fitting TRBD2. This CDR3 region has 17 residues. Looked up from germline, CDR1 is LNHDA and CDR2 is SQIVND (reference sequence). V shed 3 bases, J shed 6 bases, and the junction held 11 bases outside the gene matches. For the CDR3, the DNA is TGTGCCAGTAGTATCCGGCCAGCGGGGGGTTCCCCCGGGGAGCTGTTTTTT. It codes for CASSIRPAGGSPGELFF.

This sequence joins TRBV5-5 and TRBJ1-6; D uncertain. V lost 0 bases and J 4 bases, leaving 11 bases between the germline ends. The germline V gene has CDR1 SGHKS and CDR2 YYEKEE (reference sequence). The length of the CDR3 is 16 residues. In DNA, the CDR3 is TGTGCCAGCAGCTTGGAACTCAGGATTTATAATTCACCCCTCCACTTT. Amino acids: CASSLELRIYNSPLHF.

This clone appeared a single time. DNA for the CDR3: TGCAGCGCGTCGCTACTTAACTATGGCTACACCTTC. It codes for CSASLLNYGYTF. V gene TRBV29-1 combines with J gene TRBJ1-2; no reliable D call. V lost 7 bases to trimming and J lost 1 base, with 10 bases between them. Germline-derived CDR1 and CDR2 are SQVTM and ANQGSEA. The CDR3 runs to 12 residues.

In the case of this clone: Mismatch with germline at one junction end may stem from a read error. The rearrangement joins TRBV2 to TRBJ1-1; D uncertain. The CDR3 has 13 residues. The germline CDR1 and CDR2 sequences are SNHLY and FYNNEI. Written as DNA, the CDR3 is TGTGCCAGCAGTGAGAACGTGAAAACTGAAGCTTTCTTT. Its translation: CASSENVKTEAFF.

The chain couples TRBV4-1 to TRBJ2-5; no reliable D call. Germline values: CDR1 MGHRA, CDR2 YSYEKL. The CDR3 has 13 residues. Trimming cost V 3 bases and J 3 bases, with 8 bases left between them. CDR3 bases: TGCGCCAGCAGCCAGGGGTCCGAAGAGACCCAGTACTTC. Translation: CASSQGSEETQYF.

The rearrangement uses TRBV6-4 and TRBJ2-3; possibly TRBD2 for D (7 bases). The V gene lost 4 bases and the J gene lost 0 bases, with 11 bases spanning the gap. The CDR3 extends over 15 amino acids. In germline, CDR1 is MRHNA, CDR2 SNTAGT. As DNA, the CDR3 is TGTGCCAGCAGTGTGGCGGGGGCTAGCACAGATACGCAGTATTTT. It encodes CASSVAGASTDTQYF.

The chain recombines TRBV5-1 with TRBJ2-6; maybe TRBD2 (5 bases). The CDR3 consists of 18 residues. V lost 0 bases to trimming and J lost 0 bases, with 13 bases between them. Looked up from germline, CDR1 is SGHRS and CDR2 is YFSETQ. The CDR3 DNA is TGCGCCAGCAGCTTGGTTCCAGCGGATCACTCTGGGGCCAACGTCCTGACTTTC. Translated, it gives CASSLVPADHSGANVLTF.

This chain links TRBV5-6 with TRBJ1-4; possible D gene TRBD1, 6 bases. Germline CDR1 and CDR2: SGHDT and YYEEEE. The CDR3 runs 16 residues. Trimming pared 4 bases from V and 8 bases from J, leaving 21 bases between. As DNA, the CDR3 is TGTGCCAGCAGCGGGGGGGCCAGCCGTTTTGGGGAAAAACTGTTTTTT. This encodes CASSGGASRFGEKLFF.

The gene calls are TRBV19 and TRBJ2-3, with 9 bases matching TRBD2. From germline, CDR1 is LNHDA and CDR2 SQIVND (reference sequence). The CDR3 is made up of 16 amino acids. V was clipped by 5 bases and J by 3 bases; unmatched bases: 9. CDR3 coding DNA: TGTGCCAGTAGTCATGTAGCGGGAGATGGGACAGATACGCAGTATTTT. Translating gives CASSHVAGDGTDTQYF.

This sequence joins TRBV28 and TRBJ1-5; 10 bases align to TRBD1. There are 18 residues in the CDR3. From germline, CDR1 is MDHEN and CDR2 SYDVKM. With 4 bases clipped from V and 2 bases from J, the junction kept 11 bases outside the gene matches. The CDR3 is CASSSPRDRGVGNQPQHF. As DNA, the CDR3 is TGTGCCAGCAGTTCTCCACGGGACAGGGGTGTCGGCAATCAGCCCCAGCATTTT.

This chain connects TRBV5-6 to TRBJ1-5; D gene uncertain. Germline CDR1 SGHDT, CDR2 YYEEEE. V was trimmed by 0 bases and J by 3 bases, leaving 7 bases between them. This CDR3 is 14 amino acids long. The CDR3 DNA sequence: TGTGCCAGCAGCTTGGGGCAGTCCAATCAGCCCCAGCATTTT. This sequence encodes CASSLGQSNQPQHF. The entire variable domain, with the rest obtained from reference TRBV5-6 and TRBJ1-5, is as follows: DAGVTQSPTHLIKTRGQQVTLRCSPKSGHDTVSWYQQALGQGPQFIFQYYEEEERQRGNFPDRFSGHQFPNYSSELNVNALLLGDSALYLCASSLGQSNQPQHFGDGTRLSIL.

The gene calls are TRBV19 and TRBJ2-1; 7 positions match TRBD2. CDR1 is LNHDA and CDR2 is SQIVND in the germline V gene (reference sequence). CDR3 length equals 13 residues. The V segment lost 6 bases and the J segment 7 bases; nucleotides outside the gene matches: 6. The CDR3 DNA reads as TGTGCCAGTAGCAAGGACGGGGGGAATGAGCAGTTCTTC. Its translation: CASSKDGGNEQFF.

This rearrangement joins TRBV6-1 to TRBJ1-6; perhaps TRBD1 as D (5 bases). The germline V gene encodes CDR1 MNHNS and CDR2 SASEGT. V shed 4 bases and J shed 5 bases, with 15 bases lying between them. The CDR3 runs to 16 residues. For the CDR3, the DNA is TGTGCCAGCAGTGCCCCGTCCGGGACGGATAATTCACCCCTCCACTTT. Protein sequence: CASSAPSGTDNSPLHF.

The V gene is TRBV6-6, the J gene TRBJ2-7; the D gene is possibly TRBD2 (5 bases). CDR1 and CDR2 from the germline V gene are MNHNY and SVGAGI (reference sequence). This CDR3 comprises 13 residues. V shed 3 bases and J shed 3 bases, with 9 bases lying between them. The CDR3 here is CASSYPEDYEQYF. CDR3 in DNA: TGTGCCAGCAGTTATCCGGAGGACTACGAGCAGTACTTC.

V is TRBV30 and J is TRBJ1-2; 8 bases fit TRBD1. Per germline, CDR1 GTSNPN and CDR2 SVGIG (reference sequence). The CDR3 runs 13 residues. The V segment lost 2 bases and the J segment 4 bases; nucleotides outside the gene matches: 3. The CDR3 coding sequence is TGTGCCTGGAGTCCAGACAGGGGCTATGGCTACACCTTC. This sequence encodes CAWSPDRGYGYTF.

The CDR3 DNA is TGTGCCAGCAGTTTAGCGAGGAGGGAGACCCAGTACTTC. Translation gives CASSLARRETQYF. The chain recombines TRBV12-3 or TRBV12-4 with TRBJ2-5; D is possibly TRBD2 (5 bases). The CDR3 is made up of 13 amino acids. Trimming took off 0 bases at V and 5 bases at J, with 7 bases between the two ends.

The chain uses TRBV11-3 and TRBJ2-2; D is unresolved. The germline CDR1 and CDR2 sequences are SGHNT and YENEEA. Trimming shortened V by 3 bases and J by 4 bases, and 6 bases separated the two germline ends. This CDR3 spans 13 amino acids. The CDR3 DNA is TGTGCCAGCAGCTTTATACGCACCGGGGAGCTGTTTTTT. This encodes CASSFIRTGELFF.

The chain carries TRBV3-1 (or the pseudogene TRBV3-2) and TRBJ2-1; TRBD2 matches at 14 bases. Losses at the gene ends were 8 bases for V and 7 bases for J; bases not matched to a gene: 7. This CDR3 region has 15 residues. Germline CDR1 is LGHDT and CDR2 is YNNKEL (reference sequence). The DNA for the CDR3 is TGTGCCAGCCGACTAGCGGGAGGGAGAGGGAATGAGCAGTTCTTC. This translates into CASRLAGGRGNEQFF.

In nucleotides, the CDR3 is TGTGCCAGCAGCTCACTGGGGGGAAGCACAGATACGCAGTATTTT. Amino acid sequence: CASSSLGGSTDTQYF. The J gene is TRBJ2-3, the V gene TRBV7-8, with D perhaps TRBD2 (6 bases). The CDR3 has 15 residues. Trimming cost V 4 bases and J 0 bases, with 11 bases left between them. Germline V gene data show CDR1 as SGHVS and CDR2 as FQNEAQ.

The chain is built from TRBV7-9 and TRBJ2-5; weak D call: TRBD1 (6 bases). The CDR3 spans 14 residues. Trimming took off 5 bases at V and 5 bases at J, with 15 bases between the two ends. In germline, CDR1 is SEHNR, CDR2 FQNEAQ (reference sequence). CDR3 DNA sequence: TGTGCCAGCAGCAGTACGGGTAGGGGGGAGACCCAGTACTTC. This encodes CASSSTGRGETQYF.

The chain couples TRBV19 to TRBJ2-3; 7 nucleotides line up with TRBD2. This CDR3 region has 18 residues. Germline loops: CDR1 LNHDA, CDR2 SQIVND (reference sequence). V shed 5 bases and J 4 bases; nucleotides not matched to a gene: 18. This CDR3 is CASSASGLGPIFADTQYF. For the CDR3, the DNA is TGTGCCAGTAGTGCTTCCGGACTAGGCCCCATCTTTGCAGATACGCAGTATTTT.

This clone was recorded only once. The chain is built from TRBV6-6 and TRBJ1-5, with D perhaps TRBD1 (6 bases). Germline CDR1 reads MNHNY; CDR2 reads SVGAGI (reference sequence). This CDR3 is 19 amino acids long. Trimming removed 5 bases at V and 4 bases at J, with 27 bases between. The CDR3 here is CASSPLGIGGWGLNQPQHF. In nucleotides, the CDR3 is TGTGCCAGCAGTCCCCTGGGAATTGGGGGATGGGGGCTGAATCAGCCCCAGCATTTT.

This CDR3 is CASSLLAGSTDTQYF. CDR3 DNA sequence: TGTGCCAGCAGCCTACTAGCGGGGAGCACAGATACGCAGTATTTT. The chain is built from TRBV28 and TRBJ2-3; 10 nucleotides match TRBD2. The length of the CDR3 is 15 residues. V was pared by 6 bases and J by 0 bases, with 3 bases of the junction left unmatched. Germline CDR1 reads MDHEN; CDR2 reads SYDVKM.

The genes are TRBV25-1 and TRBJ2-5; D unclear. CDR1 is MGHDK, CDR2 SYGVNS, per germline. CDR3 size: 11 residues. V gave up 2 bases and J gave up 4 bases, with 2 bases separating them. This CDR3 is CASSEIETQYF. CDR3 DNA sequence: TGTGCCAGCAGTGAAATAGAGACCCAGTACTTC.